This T cell receptor (beta chain) is from a study of cytomegalovirus exposure and HLA in healthy donors (dated by TCRdb to about 2017). Context from the whole study: According to an earlier analysis of several hundred of the donors, about 179 million T cells yielded roughly 100 million unique TCR beta sequences and approximately 300 Gb of sequence data. An early release that covered fewer than 800 HLA-typed donors contained approximately 300 gigabases of sequencing data and about 84 million unique TCR sequences. Among the roughly 390 genotyped donors, approximately 77% belonged to the genetic ancestry cluster associated with self-reported Caucasian donors. The study aimed to test whether cataloging public T cell receptors could reveal signatures of past pathogen exposure. Using immunosequencing, the study profiled T cell repertoires from about 620 subjects and related those repertoires to cytomegalovirus serostatus. Besides the first cohort of hundreds of subjects, a separate validation cohort made up of 95 to 150 different subjects was used. High-throughput TCR immunosequencing, statistical association of individual TCRs with disease status, and machine learning were combined to predict cytomegalovirus infection status. A later analysis re-examined previously published TCR beta repertoires from 600 to 700 donors and added high-resolution HLA genotyping to investigate patterns of TCR occurrence. Rather than using new phenotypic data, the later analysis identified candidate immune exposures from TCR beta sequences and from how often those sequences occurred across donors. An earlier analysis of approximately 580 of the donors used high-throughput TCR beta sequencing to judge whether each TCR beta V gene segment behaved as functional or pseudogenic. Alongside the repertoire data, information on donor age, sex, ethnicity and CMV serostatus was compiled. Genome-wide SNP genotypes for about 55% of the roughly 670 donors were used in a later genetic analysis, which treated that subset as a discovery cohort. Every discovery cohort repertoire had been produced on one sequencing platform. HLA typing included class I and class II loci at four-digit resolution. Typing coverage varied by locus: roughly 629-640 donors for A, B, C, DRB1 and DQB1; approximately 500 for DQA1; approximately 610 for DPA1; around 490 for DPB1. A few DR-DQ haplotypes were treated as single units for association and clustering because of strong linkage in the cohort. On average, around 200,000 unique TCR beta nucleotide sequences were sequenced per donor among roughly 430 genotyped donors of the cohort, with 15% to 20% of those sequences being non-productive. What the authors observed across the whole study: Across donors, most TCR sequences were observed very rarely, whereas some public TCRs were present in many individuals. HLA typing was unavailable for some donors at each locus, so association tests used only the typed subset. A later genetic analysis associated a missense DCLRE1C variant with V-gene and J-gene trimming of TCR beta chains, and an independent cohort replicated the association. In a later analysis, HLA-associated TCR beta chains showed more clonal expansion and lower generation probabilities than non-associated chains that were equally common. Linkage disequilibrium might explain the correlated functional status among segregating V segments, but an unknown experimental factor could not be excluded. In a later genetic analysis, fewer N-insertions in productive TCRs were reported among donors in an Asian-associated ancestry cluster than the roughly 700-donor mean. In a later analysis, about 16,000 TCR beta sequences were associated with specific HLA alleles at a false discovery rate of 0.05. The classifier was reported to diagnose cytomegalovirus status with high specificity and sensitivity in both the original and validation cohorts. Immune exposure information for the cohort was limited to CMV serostatus. It was suggested by the authors that the approach could potentially be generalized to other disease states and immunological phenotypes. According to a later analysis, most CMV-associated TCR beta chains appeared to be HLA-restricted, and the HLA associations seemed to be driven largely by CMV exposure. A later analysis reported that several top co-occurrence clusters appeared linked to parvovirus B19, influenza, CMV and Epstein-Barr virus. The study listed 164 TCR beta chains as associated with cytomegalovirus. A further reported finding was that TCR beta sequences accurately predicted the HLA-A and HLA-B alleles for most subjects in the first cohort. Three of the identified cytomegalovirus-associated TCR beta chains were confirmed in vitro to be specific for cytomegalovirus antigens. When HLA alleles, especially DR and DQ, strongly co-occurred, TCR associations were difficult to assign to individual alleles. Because counts were too low, more than 15 rarely observed V segments, including chromosome 9 orphons, were excluded from the earlier analysis of several hundred of the donors. In an earlier analysis of fewer than 750 of the donors, most TCR beta V segments were observed in productive rearrangements about 90% or about 30% of the time, broadly matching IMGT annotations. According to a later analysis, TCR association rates differed among HLA loci, with DRB1 alleles showing the most associated TCRs and HLA-C alleles showing the fewest. The sequencing pipeline was judged likely to have produced a cluster of highly shared sequence variants as a technical artifact. Sequencing depth was assumed to be roughly uniform across donors in the presence/absence analyses, though that assumption may not hold. Only TCR beta chains were sequenced in this cohort, and the absence of alpha or paired-chain data limited detectable features. The 87-base-pair reads could not distinguish some IMGT-functional V segments, including TRBV6-2 and TRBV6-3, so those segments were excluded.

Only a few counts were recorded for this clone. The antigen this receptor binds is unknown. Base-call qualities are not available, and no considerably larger clone is one nucleotide away. The cohort was made up of about 670 healthy bone marrow donors. Cohort members were all nominally healthy when sampled, although unrecorded immune exposures were likely present. The donor was CMV seronegative and was included in the group of several hundred seronegative cohort members. Every donor gave a peripheral blood sample, and the peripheral blood mononuclear cells from that sample were used for TCR beta sequencing. Genomic DNA was extracted from the blood cell samples with the Qiagen DNeasy Blood Extraction Kit. The receptor library was made with the immunoSEQ multiplex PCR assay. A mixture of 60 forward primers for TCR Vbeta segments and 13 reverse primers for TCR Jbeta segments was used in the multiplex PCR. The CDR3 region of rearranged TCR beta genes was amplified from genomic DNA by a multiplex PCR assay. The Illumina HiSeq System was used to sequence the amplified TCR beta libraries as 87-base-pair reads. As for the authors' bioinformatics: A later analysis counted 65 million to 90 million unique TCR beta chains across the roughly 700 repertoires, and approximately 11 million of these chains were shared by at least two donors. Raw reads were error-corrected and collapsed into unique sequences by a nearest-neighbor algorithm in which closely related sequences were merged to remove PCR and sequencing errors. Alignment of CDR3 sequences to IMGT reference sequences was used to assign V, D and J gene segments. Each retained sequence needed at least a six-nucleotide match to both a V gene segment and a J gene segment. A rearrangement was called productive if the CDR3 had no stop codons and remained in frame with V and J, and every other rearrangement was called non-productive. Following IMGT convention, CDR3 was defined as the stretch from the second conserved V-encoded cysteine up to the conserved J-encoded phenylalanine. The earlier analysis of some 580 of the donors excluded any sequence lacking an unambiguous match to a single V gene segment. An earlier analysis of 587 of the donors called V segments functional above 56.7% productive rearrangements and segregating when the between-donor standard deviation exceeded 5%. A statistical classification framework was built to diagnose cytomegalovirus status from the catalog of TCR beta chain sequences. V and J gene assignment, in a later analysis, came from comparing TCR nucleotide sequences with IMGT/GENE-DB human TR gene sequences. Using the TCRdist pipeline, a later analysis assigned CDR3 sequences along with most-parsimonious VDJ recombination scenarios. In a later analysis, each TCR beta chain was defined by its CDR3 amino acid sequence together with its V-gene family, and reads without a unique V-gene family were excluded. To address suspected cross-contamination and a sequencing artifact, a later analysis removed a few hundred highly shared, low-generation-probability nucleotide sequences. A later analysis calculated a clonal expansion index for each public chain from normalized within-repertoire ranks of inferred template counts. A later analysis computed generation probabilities with a VDJ recombination model fitted to out-of-frame rearrangements, and checked the results against IGoR. Hypergeometric tests were used in a later analysis to score TCR-TCR, TCR-HLA and TCR-CMV co-occurrence, with a repertoire-size bias correction applied to the TCR pairs. To estimate false discovery rates, a later analysis permuted the HLA or CMV assignments 20 times. In a later analysis, co-occurring TCRs were grouped using DBSCAN, with TCRdist sequence similarity added in when clustering inside HLA-allele-positive subsets. Repertoires with fewer than 30,000 or more than 120,000 public chains were left out of co-occurrence clustering, as were several repertoires with anomalous nucleotide sharing. Entries here come from immuneACCESS through TCRdb and include only in-frame sequences with V and J called. Some clones fail to appear in such tables; in the studies checked, an unresolved V gene covers under half of the shortfall, and the cause of the remainder is unknown. D and trimming were read from the DNA, whereas the V and J calls and clone size are those reported in that table. In all, the sample holds roughly 150,000 clones, and around 10% of those were seen once. Approximately 1.7% of the sample lies in the top ten.

Cut back by 7 bases and 7 bases, the V and J ends lie 14 bases apart. CDR1 and CDR2, per the germline V gene (reference sequence), are MNHEY and SMNVEV. The CDR3 sequence holds 13 residues, the cysteine and phenylalanine included. The CDR3 DNA has 39 bases and is translated from base 1. This clonotype was obtained from a man in his forties or fifties in good health and CMV-seronegative. Source material: PBMCs. In this chain, TRBV27 is recombined with TRBJ1-3; too little of a D gene remains to name it. The nucleotide sequence reads as follows: TGTGCCAGCACCTGGACCAGAGGGAACACCATATATTTT. This encodes CASTWTRGNTIYF.